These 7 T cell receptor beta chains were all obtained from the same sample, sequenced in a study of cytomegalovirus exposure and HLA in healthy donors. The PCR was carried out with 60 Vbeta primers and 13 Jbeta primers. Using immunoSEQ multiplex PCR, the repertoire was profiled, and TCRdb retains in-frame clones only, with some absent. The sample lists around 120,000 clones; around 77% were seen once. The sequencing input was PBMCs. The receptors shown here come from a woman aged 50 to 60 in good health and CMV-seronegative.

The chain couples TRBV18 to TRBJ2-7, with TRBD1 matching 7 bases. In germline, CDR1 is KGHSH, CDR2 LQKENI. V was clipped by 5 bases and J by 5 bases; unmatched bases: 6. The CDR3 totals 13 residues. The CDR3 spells CASSWDSSDEQYV. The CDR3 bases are TGTGCCAGCTCATGGGACAGCTCAGACGAGCAGTACGTC.

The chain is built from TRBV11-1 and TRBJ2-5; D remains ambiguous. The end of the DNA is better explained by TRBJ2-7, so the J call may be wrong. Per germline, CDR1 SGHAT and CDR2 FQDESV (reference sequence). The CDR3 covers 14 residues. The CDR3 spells CASSLSRQAYEQYF. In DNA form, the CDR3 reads TGTGCCAGCAGCTTGTCAAGGCAGGCGTACGAGCAGTACTTC.

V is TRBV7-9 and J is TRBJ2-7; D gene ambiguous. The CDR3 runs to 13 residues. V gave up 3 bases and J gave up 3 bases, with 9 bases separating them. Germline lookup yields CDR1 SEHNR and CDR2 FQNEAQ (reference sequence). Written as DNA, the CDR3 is TGTGCCAGCAGCTTTTCGGGTGGCTACGAGCAGTACTTC. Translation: CASSFSGGYEQYF. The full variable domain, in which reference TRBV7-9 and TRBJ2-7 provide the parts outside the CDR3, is DTGVSQNPRHKITKRGQNVTFRCDPISEHNRLYWYRQTLGQGPEFLTYFQNEAQLEKSRLLSDRFSAERPKGSFSTLEIQRTEQGDSAMYLCASSFSGGYEQYFGPGTRLTVT.

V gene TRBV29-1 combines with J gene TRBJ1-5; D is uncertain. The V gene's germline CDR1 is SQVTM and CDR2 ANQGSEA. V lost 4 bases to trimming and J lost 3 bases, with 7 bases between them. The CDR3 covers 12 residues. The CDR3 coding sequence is TGCAGCGTTGGCGCCTACAATCAGCCCCAGCATTTT. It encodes CSVGAYNQPQHF.

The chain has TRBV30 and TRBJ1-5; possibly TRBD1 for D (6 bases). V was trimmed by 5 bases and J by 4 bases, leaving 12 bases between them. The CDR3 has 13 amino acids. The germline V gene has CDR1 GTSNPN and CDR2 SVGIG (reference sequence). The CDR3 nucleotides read TGTGCCTGGGCTTCCAGGGGTAATCAGCCCCAGCATTTT. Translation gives CAWASRGNQPQHF.

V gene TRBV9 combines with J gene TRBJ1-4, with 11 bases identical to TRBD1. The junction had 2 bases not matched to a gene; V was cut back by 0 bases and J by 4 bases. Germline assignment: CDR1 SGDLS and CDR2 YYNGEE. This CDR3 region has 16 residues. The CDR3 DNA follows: TGTGCCAGCAGCGTAGATGGGACAGGGGGTAATGAAAAACTGTTTTTT. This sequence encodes CASSVDGTGGNEKLFF.

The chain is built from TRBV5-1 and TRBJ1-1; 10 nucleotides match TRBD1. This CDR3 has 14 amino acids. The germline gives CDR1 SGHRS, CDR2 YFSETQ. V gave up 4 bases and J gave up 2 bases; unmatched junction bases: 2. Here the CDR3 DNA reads TGCGCCAGCAGCGGGACAGGGGCAAACACTGAAGCTTTCTTT. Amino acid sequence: CASSGTGANTEAFF.